Sequencing of this T cell receptor (beta chain) was carried out in a study of identical twins. In this sample, this clonotype turned up many times. Its antigen is not identified. The CDR3 is 13 residues long. The trim removed 6 bases at V and 7 bases at J, leaving 4 bases unmatched. In germline, CDR1 is MNHNY, CDR2 SVGAGI (reference sequence). Study results and caveats: Invariant populations such as MAIT and iNKT cells could partly muddle zero-insertion analyses.

Via MiXCR, TCRdb re-called the 5' RACE reads, giving one row per CDR3 protein. The sample includes 200,000 to 250,000 distinct CDR3 sequences, roughly an eighth seen only once; the top ten take 4% to 5%. In addition, the sample was reused for a study of yellow fever vaccine responses in identical twins.

Source material: memory (CD45RO+) T cells sorted from blood. This sequence was found in a woman younger than 30 in good health. This chain joins TRBV6-6 and TRBJ2-7; 12 nucleotides align to TRBD1. CDR3 nucleotides: TGTGCCAGCAGGGGACAGGGGGCGGGGGAGCAGTACTTC. This codes for CASRGQGAGEQYF.